What follows is one T cell receptor beta chain and its context. The entry originates in a study of blood T cell repertoires in COVID-19. Study context: PBMCs, B-cell-depleted T cells, or T cells provided the cDNA or gDNA that made up the material.

Germline CDR1 and CDR2: SNHLY and FYNNEI. The CDR3 covers 14 residues. With V trimmed by 3 bases and J by 7 bases, 9 bases remained unmatched. Sequencing used immunoSEQ multiplex PCR; TCRdb keeps in-frame clones, though not all of them. This table has about 290,000 clones, roughly 91% appearing once. This clonotype was obtained from a man aged 40-50 years with acute or convalescent COVID-19. The chain combines TRBV2 with TRBJ2-7; 7 nucleotides align to TRBD1. The source material was peripheral blood. CDR3 loop: CASSEGQFPGEQYF. The CDR3 bases are TGTGCCAGCAGTGAGGGACAGTTCCCTGGGGAGCAGTACTTC.